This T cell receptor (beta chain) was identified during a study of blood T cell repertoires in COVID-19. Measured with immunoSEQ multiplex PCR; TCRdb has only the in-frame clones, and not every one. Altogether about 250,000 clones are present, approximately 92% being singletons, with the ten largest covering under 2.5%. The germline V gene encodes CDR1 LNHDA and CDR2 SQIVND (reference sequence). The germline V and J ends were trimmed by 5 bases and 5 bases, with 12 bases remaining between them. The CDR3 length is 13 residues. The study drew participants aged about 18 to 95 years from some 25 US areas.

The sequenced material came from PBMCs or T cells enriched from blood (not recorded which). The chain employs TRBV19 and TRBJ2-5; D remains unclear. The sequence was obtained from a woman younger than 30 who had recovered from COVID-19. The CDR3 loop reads CASSRLVGETQYF. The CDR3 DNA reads TGTGCCAGTAGTCGTCTGGTCGGGGAGACCCAGTACTTC.